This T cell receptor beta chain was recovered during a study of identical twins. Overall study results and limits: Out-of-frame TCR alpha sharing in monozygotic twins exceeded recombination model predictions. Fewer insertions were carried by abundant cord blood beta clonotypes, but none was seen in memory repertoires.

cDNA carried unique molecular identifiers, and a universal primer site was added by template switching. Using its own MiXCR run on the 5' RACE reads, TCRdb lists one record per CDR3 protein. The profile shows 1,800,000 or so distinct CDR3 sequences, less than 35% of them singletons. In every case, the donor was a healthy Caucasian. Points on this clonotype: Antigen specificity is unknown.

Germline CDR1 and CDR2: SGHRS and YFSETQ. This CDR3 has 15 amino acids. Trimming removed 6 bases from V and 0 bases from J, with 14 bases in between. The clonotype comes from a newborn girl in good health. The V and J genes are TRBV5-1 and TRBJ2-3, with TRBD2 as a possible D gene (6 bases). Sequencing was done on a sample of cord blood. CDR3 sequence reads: CASKSDGTSTDTQYF. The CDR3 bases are TGCGCCAGCAAATCGGACGGGACTAGCACAGATACGCAGTATTTT.